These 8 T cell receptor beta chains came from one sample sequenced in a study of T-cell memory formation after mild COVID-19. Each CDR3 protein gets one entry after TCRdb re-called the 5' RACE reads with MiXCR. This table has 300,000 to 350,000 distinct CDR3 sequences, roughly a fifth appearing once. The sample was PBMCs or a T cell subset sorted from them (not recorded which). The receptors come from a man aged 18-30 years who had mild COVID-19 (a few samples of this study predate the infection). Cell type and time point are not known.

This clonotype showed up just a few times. CDR3: CSARGRDDTQYF. The CDR3 nucleotides are TGCAGTGCTCGAGGCAGGGATGATACGCAGTATTTT. The chain couples TRBV20-1 to TRBJ2-3, with D perhaps TRBD1 (5 bases). The CDR3 contains 12 residues. Germline-derived CDR1 and CDR2 are DFQATT and SNEGSKA (reference sequence). The V end was cut by 5 bases, the J end by 6 bases, with 12 bases between.

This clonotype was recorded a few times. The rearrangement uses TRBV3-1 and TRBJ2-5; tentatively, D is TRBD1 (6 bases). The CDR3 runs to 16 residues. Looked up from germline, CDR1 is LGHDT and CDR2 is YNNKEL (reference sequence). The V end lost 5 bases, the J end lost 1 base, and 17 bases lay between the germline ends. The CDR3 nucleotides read TGTGCCAGCAGCGCCCGGGGACACTCTCCCCAAGAGACCCAGTACTTC. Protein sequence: CASSARGHSPQETQYF.

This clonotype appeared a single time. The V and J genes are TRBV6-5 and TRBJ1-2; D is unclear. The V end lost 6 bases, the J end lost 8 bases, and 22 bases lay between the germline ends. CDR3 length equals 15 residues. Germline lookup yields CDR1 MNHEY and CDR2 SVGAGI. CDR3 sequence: CASRTNTLGRVGYTF. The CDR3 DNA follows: TGTGCCAGCAGAACTAACACACTCGGGAGGGTAGGCTACACCTTC.

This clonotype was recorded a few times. CDR3 in amino acids: CASSPRWTATGELFF. Written as DNA, the CDR3 is TGTGCCAGCAGCCCCCGGTGGACAGCCACCGGGGAGCTGTTTTTT. This sequence joins TRBV7-3 and TRBJ2-2, with TRBD1 as a possible D gene (6 bases). CDR3 size: 15 residues. Germline CDR1 is SGHTA and CDR2 is FQGTGA. Trimming took off 5 bases at V and 4 bases at J, with 14 bases between the two ends.

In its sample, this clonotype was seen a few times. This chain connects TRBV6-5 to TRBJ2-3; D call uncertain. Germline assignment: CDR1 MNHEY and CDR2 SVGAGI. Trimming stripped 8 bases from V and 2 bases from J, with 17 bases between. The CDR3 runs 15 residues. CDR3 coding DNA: TGTGCCAGCGGGGTCTCGCGGAGAGACACAGATACGCAGTATTTT. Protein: CASGVSRRDTDTQYF.

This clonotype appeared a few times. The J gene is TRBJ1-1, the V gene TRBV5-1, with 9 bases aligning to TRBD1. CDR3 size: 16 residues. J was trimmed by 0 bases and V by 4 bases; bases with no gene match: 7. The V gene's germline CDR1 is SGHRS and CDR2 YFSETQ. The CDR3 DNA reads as TGCGCCAGCAGCGACCGGACAGGGGCCTTGAACACTGAAGCTTTCTTT. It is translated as CASSDRTGALNTEAFF.

CDR3 DNA sequence: TGTGCCAGCTCACCAGCGGGGGGGCCCCCTGGGGCCAACGTCCTGACTTTC. As protein: CASSPAGGPPGANVLTF. The rearrangement uses TRBV18 and TRBJ2-6; TRBD2 matches at 9 bases. This CDR3 is built from 17 residues. CDR1 is KGHSH, CDR2 LQKENI, per germline. Losses at the gene ends were 2 bases for V and 2 bases for J; bases not matched to a gene: 4.

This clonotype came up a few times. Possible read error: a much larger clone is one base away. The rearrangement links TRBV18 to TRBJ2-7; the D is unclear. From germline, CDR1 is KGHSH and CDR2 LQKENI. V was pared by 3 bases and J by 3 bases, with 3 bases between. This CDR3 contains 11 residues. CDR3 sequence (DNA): TGTGCCAGCTCACCCGACTACGAGCAGTACTTC. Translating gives CASSPDYEQYF.